A single sample is the source of the 32 T cell receptor beta chains below, sequenced in a study of T cell responses to AZD1222 COVID-19 vaccine. Only in-frame clones appear in the TCRdb table, and some are missing; sequencing was by immunoSEQ multiplex PCR. The profile shows 60,000 to 85,000 clones, more than 60% of them singletons. The specimen comprised peripheral blood, sampled 28 days after the second dose of the MenACWY control vaccine. These receptors were taken from an adult who received the MenACWY meningococcal vaccine as a control.

This clone has only one observation. The rearrangement links TRBV2 to TRBJ2-2, with 16 bases identical to TRBD2. V dropped 6 bases and J dropped 6; count of bases not matched to a gene: 4. The CDR3 contains 16 residues. CDR1 is SNHLY, CDR2 FYNNEI, per germline. CDR3 amino acids: CASRAGLAGGAGELFF. The CDR3 coding sequence is TGTGCCAGCAGAGCGGGACTAGCGGGAGGGGCCGGGGAGCTGTTTTTT.

The chain combines TRBV5-6 with TRBJ1-2, with TRBD1 matching 9 bases. CDR1 is SGHDT, CDR2 YYEEEE, per germline. This CDR3 region has 14 residues. The V and J ends lost 2 bases and 7 bases, in that order; junction bases with no gene match: 6. CDR3 coding DNA: TGTGCCAGCAGCTTCCGGGACAGGGCGACTGGCTACACCTTC. Protein product: CASSFRDRATGYTF. Looking up the rest from reference TRBV5-6 and TRBJ1-2 gives the full variable domain: DAGVTQSPTHLIKTRGQQVTLRCSPKSGHDTVSWYQQALGQGPQFIFQYYEEEERQRGNFPDRFSGHQFPNYSSELNVNALLLGDSALYLCASSFRDRATGYTFGSGTRLTVV.

The CDR3 loop is CSVVTGPLNNEQYF. In DNA form, the CDR3 reads TGCAGCGTTGTCACCGGGCCACTCAATAACGAGCAGTACTTC. This chain uses TRBV29-1 with TRBJ2-7; no reliable D call. Germline V CDR1 and CDR2: SQVTM, ANQGSEA. The V end was cut by 4 bases, the J end by 5 bases, with 18 bases between. This CDR3 has 14 amino acids.

This clone was detected only a few times. This CDR3 is CASGTSGRVEQYF. CDR3 coding DNA: TGTGCCAGCGGTACTAGCGGGAGGGTTGAGCAGTACTTC. The chain has TRBV27 and TRBJ2-7; 13 bases match TRBD2. After removal of 8 bases from V and 7 bases from J, the junction contained 5 bases not matched to a gene. The germline gives CDR1 MNHEY, CDR2 SMNVEV (reference sequence). The CDR3 is 13 amino acids.

The V gene is TRBV5-1, the J gene TRBJ1-1; possibly TRBD1 for D (5 bases). Deletions cut 4 bases from V and 5 bases from J, with 12 bases between. The CDR3 is 13 amino acids. Germline values: CDR1 SGHRS, CDR2 YFSETQ. CDR3 in DNA: TGCGCCAGCAGCAGGGACGGCGGGACTGAAGCTTTCTTT. It encodes CASSRDGGTEAFF.

V is TRBV7-9 and J is TRBJ1-4; D possibly corresponds to TRBD1 (5 bases). The CDR3 totals 18 residues. CDR1 and CDR2 (germline): SEHNR, FQNEAQ (reference sequence). V lost 5 bases and J lost 8, with 27 bases in between. CDR3 residues: CASSTSTTQGLRREKLFF. The CDR3 bases are TGTGCCAGCAGCACTTCCACAACCCAGGGTCTTCGTCGAGAAAAACTGTTTTTT.

This clone was seen just once. The rearrangement links TRBV28 to TRBJ2-5; D is uncertain. Germline loops: CDR1 MDHEN, CDR2 SYDVKM. This CDR3 comprises 11 residues. Trimming removed 2 bases from V and 5 bases from J, with 3 bases in between. CDR3 protein: CASSLKETQYF. The DNA of the CDR3 is TGTGCCAGCAGTTTAAAGGAGACCCAGTACTTC.

The V call is TRBV20-1, the J call TRBJ1-4; D uncertain. The V end lost 3 bases, the J end lost 5 bases, and 10 bases lay between the germline ends. This CDR3 region has 13 residues. Per the germline V gene, CDR1 is DFQATT and CDR2 is SNEGSKA (reference sequence). DNA of the CDR3: TGCAGTGCTAGTACCGTTGCAAATGAAAAACTGTTTTTT. Translated: CSASTVANEKLFF.

The rearrangement links TRBV4-3 to TRBJ2-5; D call uncertain. V was trimmed by 4 bases and J by 1 base, leaving 22 bases between them. The CDR3 has 18 amino acids. CDR1 and CDR2 (germline): LGHNA, YSLEER. The CDR3 sequence: CASSPLGLRLEVQETQYF. CDR3 in DNA: TGCGCCAGCAGCCCTCTAGGCCTGCGATTGGAAGTCCAAGAGACCCAGTACTTC.

J is TRBJ2-7 and V is TRBV30; weak D call: TRBD1 (5 bases). Germline V gene lookup returns CDR1 GTSNPN and CDR2 SVGIG (reference sequence). This CDR3 contains 13 residues. Trimming took off 2 bases at V and 1 base at J, with 9 bases between the two ends. CDR3 protein: CAWSMAGSYEQYF. As DNA, the CDR3 is TGTGCCTGGAGTATGGCAGGGTCCTACGAGCAGTACTTC.

This clone was seen only a few times. This rearrangement joins TRBV28 to TRBJ1-1; 7 bases are shared with TRBD1. Germline CDR1 MDHEN, CDR2 SYDVKM. The CDR3 runs 13 residues. V lost 6 bases, J lost 6 bases, and 7 bases stayed unmatched. The CDR3 DNA reads TGTGCCAGCAGCTGGGGACAGCTTCCTGAAGCTTTCTTT. The encoded protein is CASSWGQLPEAFF.

This rearrangement joins TRBV5-6 to TRBJ2-5; 10 nucleotides agree with TRBD2. Trimming took 4 bases from V and 4 from J; bases not matched to a gene: 7. This CDR3 has 15 residues. Germline CDR1 SGHDT, CDR2 YYEEEE. The CDR3: CASSEGLASGETQYF. The CDR3 DNA sequence: TGTGCCAGCAGCGAGGGACTAGCGAGTGGAGAGACCCAGTACTTC.

The gene calls are TRBV14 and TRBJ1-1; D ambiguous. Trimming shortened V by 6 bases and J by 5 bases, and 13 bases separated the two germline ends. The CDR3 extends over 13 amino acids. Germline lookup yields CDR1 SGHDN and CDR2 FVKESK. In nucleotides, the CDR3 is TGTGCCAGCAGACCTGGAACGGGGACTGAAGCTTTCTTT. This sequence encodes CASRPGTGTEAFF. Complete variable domain (other parts from reference TRBV14 and TRBJ1-1): EAGVTQFPSHSVIEKGQTVTLRCDPISGHDNLYWYRRVMGKEIKFLLHFVKESKQDESGMPNNRFLAERTGGTYSTLKVQPAELEDSGVYFCASRPGTGTEAFFGQGTRLTVV.

The rearrangement joins TRBV3-1 (or the pseudogene TRBV3-2) to TRBJ2-1; no clear D gene. This CDR3 spans 14 amino acids. Germline V gene sequence: CDR1 LGHDT, CDR2 YNNKEL (reference sequence). Trimming pared 3 bases from V and 7 bases from J, leaving 13 bases between. CDR3 loop: CASSQDTWRNEQFF. CDR3 bases: TGTGCCAGCAGCCAGGATACCTGGAGAAATGAGCAGTTCTTC.

V and J are TRBV4-3 and TRBJ1-6, with D uncertain. CDR3 length: 14 residues. Germline CDR1 reads LGHNA; CDR2 reads YSLEER. V gave up 1 base and J gave up 13 bases, with 14 bases separating them. The chain's CDR3 is CASSQGAMGTPLHF. The CDR3 nucleotides are TGCGCCAGCAGCCAAGGCGCAATGGGAACTCCCCTCCACTTT.

CDR3 amino acids: CASSLGPGQGSYEQYF. DNA for the CDR3: TGCGCCAGCAGCTTGGGCCCGGGACAGGGTTCGTACGAGCAGTACTTC. The chain couples TRBV5-1 to TRBJ2-7, with 9 positions matching TRBD1. CDR1 is SGHRS and CDR2 is YFSETQ in the germline V gene. The V segment lost 0 bases and the J segment 4 bases; nucleotides outside the gene matches: 8. The CDR3 spans 16 residues.

The chain combines TRBV7-2 with TRBJ2-3; D gene unclear. Trimming removed 4 bases from V and 0 bases from J, with 5 bases in between. CDR1 is SGHTA and CDR2 is FQGNSA in the germline V gene. The CDR3 is 13 residues long. Here the CDR3 reads CASSSPSTDTQYF. The DNA for the CDR3 is TGTGCCAGCAGCTCCCCTAGCACAGATACGCAGTATTTT. The whole variable domain, remainder taken from reference TRBV7-2 and TRBJ2-3, is GAGVSQSPSNKVTEKGKDVELRCDPISGHTALYWYRQSLGQGLEFLIYFQGNSAPDKSGLPSDRFSAERTGGSVSTLTIQRTQQEDSAVYLCASSSPSTDTQYFGPGTRLTVL.

This chain uses TRBV19 with TRBJ1-5; the match to TRBD1 covers 8 bases. Germline V CDR1 and CDR2: LNHDA, SQIVND (reference sequence). V trimming: 6 bases; J trimming: 2 bases; junction bases outside the gene matches: 6. This CDR3 has 15 amino acids. The CDR3 protein is CASRNRGVGNQPQHF. The CDR3 coding sequence is TGTGCCAGTAGGAACAGGGGGGTGGGCAATCAGCCCCAGCATTTT.

The chain combines TRBV5-1 with TRBJ1-1; D is perhaps TRBD1 (6 bases). Looked up from germline, CDR1 is SGHRS and CDR2 is YFSETQ. The germline V and J ends were trimmed by 0 bases and 4 bases, with 13 bases remaining between them. CDR3 length equals 15 residues. The CDR3 here is CASSLGGGPVTEAFF. As DNA, the CDR3 is TGCGCCAGCAGCTTGGGAGGGGGACCAGTCACTGAAGCTTTCTTT.

The chain carries TRBV28 and TRBJ1-2; possible D gene TRBD1, 5 bases. V gave up 5 bases and J gave up 8 bases, with 15 bases separating them. The germline gives CDR1 MDHEN, CDR2 SYDVKM. The CDR3 consists of 13 residues. In DNA, the CDR3 is TGTGCCAGCAGTAACGGGCAGGGACTGGGCTACACCTTC. Translation gives CASSNGQGLGYTF.

This rearrangement joins TRBV4-2 to TRBJ2-1; 7 nucleotides line up with TRBD1. J was trimmed by 7 bases and V by 0 bases; bases with no gene match: 0. The CDR3 runs to 13 residues. Germline-derived CDR1 and CDR2 are LGHNA and YNFKEQ. In DNA form, the CDR3 reads TGTGCCAGCAGCCAAGAACAGGGGAATGAGCAGTTCTTC. Translating gives CASSQEQGNEQFF.

The CDR3 is CASSLGDVATNEKLFF. The CDR3 DNA follows: TGTGCCAGCAGCTTAGGGGACGTTGCAACTAATGAAAAACTGTTTTTT. This rearrangement joins TRBV7-9 to TRBJ1-4, with D perhaps TRBD1 (5 bases). The V and J ends lost 1 base and 0 bases respectively, with 9 bases between them. Germline V gives CDR1 SEHNR, CDR2 FQNEAQ (reference sequence). The CDR3 consists of 16 residues.

This chain connects TRBV6-6 to TRBJ1-5; D might be TRBD1 (6 bases). V was shortened by 0 bases and J by 1 base, with 10 bases between the two germline ends. Germline V lookup: CDR1 MNHNY, CDR2 SVGAGI (reference sequence). The CDR3 loop spans 16 amino acids. CDR3 protein: CASSYSGGSSNQPQHF. Written as DNA, the CDR3 is TGTGCCAGCAGTTACTCGGGGGGCTCGAGCAATCAGCCCCAGCATTTT.

V gene TRBV9 combines with J gene TRBJ1-1; D not certain. The germline V gene has CDR1 SGDLS and CDR2 YYNGEE. This CDR3 is built from 14 residues. V lost 2 bases to trimming and J lost 2 bases, with 10 bases between them. The CDR3 DNA reads as TGTGCCAGCAGCGTCCACCCTGGAAACACTGAAGCTTTCTTT. It yields the protein CASSVHPGNTEAFF.

The V gene is TRBV6-5, the J gene TRBJ1-6; D might be TRBD1 (5 bases). The CDR3 extends over 14 amino acids. Trimming took off 9 bases at V and 12 bases at J, with 21 bases between the two ends. Looked up from germline, CDR1 is MNHEY and CDR2 is SVGAGI. CDR3 amino acids: CASDEGVVRGPLHF. Here the CDR3 DNA reads TGTGCCAGTGACGAAGGGGTGGTACGGGGACCCCTCCACTTT.

The J gene is TRBJ2-2, the V gene TRBV9, with D hard to call. The V gene lost 4 bases and the J gene lost 7 bases, with 14 bases spanning the gap. This CDR3 region has 14 residues. Germline V CDR1 and CDR2: SGDLS, YYNGEE. The CDR3 loop is CASSLGPRDGELFF. The CDR3 bases are TGTGCCAGCAGCCTAGGCCCCCGCGACGGGGAGCTGTTTTTT.

The rearrangement joins TRBV6-6 to TRBJ2-7; perhaps TRBD1 as D (6 bases). In germline, CDR1 is MNHNY, CDR2 SVGAGI (reference sequence). V was trimmed by 2 bases and J by 2 bases, leaving 16 bases between them. The CDR3 has 16 residues. CDR3 bases: TGTGCCAGCAGTTACGTGGCGATCGACAGGACCTACGAGCAGTACTTC. It specifies CASSYVAIDRTYEQYF.

The chain has TRBV9 and TRBJ1-5; weak D call: TRBD1 (5 bases). V lost 4 bases to trimming and J lost 6 bases, with 11 bases between them. The CDR3 is 13 residues long. Germline-derived CDR1 and CDR2 are SGDLS and YYNGEE. The CDR3 DNA sequence: TGTGCCAGCAGCCTTGGGGGGTCTCAGCCCCAGCATTTT. Translation: CASSLGGSQPQHF.

The gene calls are TRBV4-3 and TRBJ1-1; 11 bases fit TRBD1. The junction had 0 bases not matched to a gene; V was cut back by 1 base and J by 2 bases. Germline assignment: CDR1 LGHNA and CDR2 YSLEER. This CDR3 has 15 amino acids. The CDR3: CASSQGTGGNTEAFF. The CDR3 coding sequence is TGCGCCAGCAGCCAAGGGACAGGGGGCAACACTGAAGCTTTCTTT.

The V call is TRBV5-4, the J call TRBJ2-7; a possible D gene is TRBD2 (7 bases). CDR3 size: 13 residues. Trimming took off 2 bases at V and 6 bases at J, with 12 bases between the two ends. Germline V gene data show CDR1 as SGHNT and CDR2 as YYREEE (reference sequence). Here the CDR3 reads CASSLKGGVEQYF. The CDR3 nucleotides are TGTGCCAGCAGCTTAAAGGGGGGGGTCGAGCAGTACTTC. The variable domain in full, completed from reference TRBV5-4 and TRBJ2-7, reads ETGVTQSPTHLIKTRGQQVTLRCSSQSGHNTVSWYQQALGQGPQFIFQYYREEENGRGNFPPRFSGLQFPNYSSELNVNALELDDSALYLCASSLKGGVEQYFGPGTRLTVT.

This CDR3 is CASSLSLGGKAFF. The CDR3 DNA is TGTGCCAGCAGTTTATCCCTCGGGGGCAAAGCTTTCTTT. The chain carries TRBV12-3 or TRBV12-4 and TRBJ1-1, with TRBD1 as a possible D gene (6 bases). This CDR3 comprises 13 residues. V lost 2 bases and J 9 bases, leaving 13 bases between the germline ends.

There are a few counts of this clone. The chain links TRBV19 to TRBJ2-5; 9 bases line up with TRBD2. This CDR3 region has 14 residues. Trimming at V came to 5 bases and at J to 5 bases, leaving 6 bases not matched to a gene. CDR1 is LNHDA, CDR2 SQIVND, per germline (reference sequence). The CDR3 is CASSPGTSLETQYF. The CDR3, as DNA: TGTGCCAGTAGTCCGGGGACTAGCTTGGAGACCCAGTACTTC.